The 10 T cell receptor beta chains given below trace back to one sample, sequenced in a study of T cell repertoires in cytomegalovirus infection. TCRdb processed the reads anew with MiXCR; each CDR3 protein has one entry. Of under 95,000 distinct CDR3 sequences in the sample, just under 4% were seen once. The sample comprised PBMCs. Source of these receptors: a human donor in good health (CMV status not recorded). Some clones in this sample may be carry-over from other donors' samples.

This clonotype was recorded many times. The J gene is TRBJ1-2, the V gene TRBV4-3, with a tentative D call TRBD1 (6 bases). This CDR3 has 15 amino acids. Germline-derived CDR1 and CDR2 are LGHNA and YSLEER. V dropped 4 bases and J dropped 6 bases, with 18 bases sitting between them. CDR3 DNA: TGCGCCAGCAGCCCCCAAGATGGGGGCAGGAATGGCTACACCTTC. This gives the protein CASSPQDGGRNGYTF.

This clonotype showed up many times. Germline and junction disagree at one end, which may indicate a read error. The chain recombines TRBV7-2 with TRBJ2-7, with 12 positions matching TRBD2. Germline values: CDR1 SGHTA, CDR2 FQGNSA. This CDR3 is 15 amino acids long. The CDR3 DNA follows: TGTGCCAGCAGCGCATCTCCGGGACTAGCGGGCGCGAGGGACTTC. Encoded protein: CASSASPGLAGARDF.

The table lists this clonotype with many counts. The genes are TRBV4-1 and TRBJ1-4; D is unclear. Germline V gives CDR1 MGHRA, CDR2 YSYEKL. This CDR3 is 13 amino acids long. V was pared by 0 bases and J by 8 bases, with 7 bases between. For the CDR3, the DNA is TGCGCCAGCAGCCAAGAAGGGAGGGAAAAACTGTTTTTT. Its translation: CASSQEGREKLFF.

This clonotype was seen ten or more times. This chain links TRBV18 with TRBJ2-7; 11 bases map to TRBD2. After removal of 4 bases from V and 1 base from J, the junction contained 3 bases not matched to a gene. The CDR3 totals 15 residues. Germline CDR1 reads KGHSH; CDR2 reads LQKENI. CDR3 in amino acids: CASSRGLAGSYEQYF. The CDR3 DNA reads TGTGCCAGCTCACGAGGACTAGCGGGTTCCTACGAGCAGTACTTC. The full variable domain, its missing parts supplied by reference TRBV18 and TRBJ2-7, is NAGVMQNPRHLVRRRGQEARLRCSPMKGHSHVYWYRQLPEEGLKFMVYLQKENIIDESGMPKERFSAEFPKEGPSILRIQQVVRGDSAAYFCASSRGLAGSYEQYFGPGTRLTVT.

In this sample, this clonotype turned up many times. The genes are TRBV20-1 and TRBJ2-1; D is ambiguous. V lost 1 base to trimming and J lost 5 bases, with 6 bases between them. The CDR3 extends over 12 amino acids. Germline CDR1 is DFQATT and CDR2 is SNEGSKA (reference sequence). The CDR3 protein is CSARGENNEQFF. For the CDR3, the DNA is TGCAGTGCTAGAGGAGAAAACAATGAGCAGTTCTTC.

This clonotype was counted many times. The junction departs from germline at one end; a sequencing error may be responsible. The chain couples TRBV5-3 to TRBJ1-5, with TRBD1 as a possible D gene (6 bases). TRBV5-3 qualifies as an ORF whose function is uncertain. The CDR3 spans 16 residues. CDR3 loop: CASSSWDTGTNQPQHF. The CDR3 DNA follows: TGTGCCAGCAGCTCCTGGGACACAGGGACCAATCAGCCCCAGCATTTT.

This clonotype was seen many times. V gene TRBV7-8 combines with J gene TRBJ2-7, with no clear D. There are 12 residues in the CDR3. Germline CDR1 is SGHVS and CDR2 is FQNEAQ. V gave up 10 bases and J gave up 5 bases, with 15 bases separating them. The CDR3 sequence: CATSMLVNEQYF. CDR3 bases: TGTGCCACCAGTATGTTGGTAAACGAGCAGTACTTC.

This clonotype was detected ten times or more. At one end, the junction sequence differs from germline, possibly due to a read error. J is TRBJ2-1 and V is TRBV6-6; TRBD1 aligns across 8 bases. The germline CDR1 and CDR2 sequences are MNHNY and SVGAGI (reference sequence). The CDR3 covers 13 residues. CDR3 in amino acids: CAGSQGANNEQFF. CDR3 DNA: TGTGCCGGCAGCCAGGGGGCCAACAATGAGCAGTTCTTC.

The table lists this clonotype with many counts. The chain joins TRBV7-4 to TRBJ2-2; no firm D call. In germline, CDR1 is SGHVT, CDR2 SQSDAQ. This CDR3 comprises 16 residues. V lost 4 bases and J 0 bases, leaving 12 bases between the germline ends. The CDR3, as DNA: TGTGCCAGCAGCTCGTTGCTAAAGTCGAACACCGGGGAGCTGTTTTTT. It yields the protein CASSSLLKSNTGELFF.

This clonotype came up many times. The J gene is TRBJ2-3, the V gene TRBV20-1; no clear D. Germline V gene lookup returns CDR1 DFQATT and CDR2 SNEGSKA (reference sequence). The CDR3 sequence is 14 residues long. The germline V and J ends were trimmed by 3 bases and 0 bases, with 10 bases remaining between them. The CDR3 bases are TGCAGTGCTAGGAGGCGTGCTAGCACAGATACGCAGTATTTT. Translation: CSARRRASTDTQYF.